These 15 T cell receptor beta chains came from one sample sequenced in a study of T cell repertoires in cytomegalovirus infection (dated by TCRdb to the late 2010s). Their specific antigens are unknown. This sample was sequenced with an Illumina HiSeq 1500. The public reads were quality trimmed at Q25 with fastp and then assembled into clones with MiXCR by TCRdb, keeping productive beta chains. Rows with one shared CDR3 protein collapse into an entry with the most common genes and DNA. The sample contains about 500,000 distinct CDR3 sequences, roughly 34% of them found a single time. About 17% of the sample rests with the top ten. According to the study, the label for this sample's treatment or condition signals: in vitro stimulation with specific CMV peptide epitopes to enrich CMV-specific T cells. The sequenced sample was cultured PBMCs, obtained from culture after CMV antigen stimulation. The receptors originated from a human donor in good health (CMV status not recorded). Some clones in this sample may be carry-over from other donors' samples.

CDR3 sequence (DNA): TGTGCCAGCACCCCGGGTAGGGGGCCCAATGAGCAGTTCTTC. This translates into CASTPGRGPNEQFF. The rearrangement uses TRBV12-3 or TRBV12-4 and TRBJ2-1, with 7 bases that match TRBD1. The CDR3 loop spans 14 amino acids. J was trimmed by 6 bases and V by 7 bases; bases with no gene match: 9.

This chain joins TRBV6-2 or TRBV6-3 and TRBJ2-1; 7 positions agree with TRBD2. The CDR3 runs to 14 residues. Germline values: CDR1 MNHEY, CDR2 SVGEGT. With 6 bases clipped from V and 9 bases from J, the junction kept 11 bases outside the gene matches. The CDR3 spells CASSQLHTGGEQFF. The CDR3 coding sequence is TGTGCCAGCAGCCAGCTTCACACGGGAGGTGAGCAGTTCTTC.

The chain recombines TRBV4-3 with TRBJ2-2, with 9 bases identical to TRBD1. Germline CDR1 and CDR2: LGHNA and YSLEER. The V gene end was trimmed by 8 bases and the J gene end by 7 bases; junction bases not matched to a gene: 11. The CDR3 covers 15 residues. CDR3 coding DNA: TGCGCCAGCGGAAACAGGGGGCTCGCGGGCGGGGAGCTGTTTTTT. Protein product: CASGNRGLAGGELFF.

This sequence joins TRBV5-1 and TRBJ2-1; a weak D match, TRBD2 (6 bases). There are 16 residues in the CDR3. The germline V gene encodes CDR1 SGHRS and CDR2 YFSETQ. The V end was cut by 4 bases, the J end by 0 bases, with 14 bases between. The DNA of the CDR3 is TGCGCCAGCAGCGGCGGGACGTCGAGCTCCTACAATGAGCAGTTCTTC. This encodes CASSGGTSSSYNEQFF.

The V and J genes are TRBV11-2 and TRBJ2-4; 7 nucleotides line up with TRBD1. Germline V gives CDR1 SGHAT, CDR2 FQNNGV. The CDR3 has 14 amino acids. The J segment lost 7 bases and the V segment lost 6 bases, leaving 9 bases of the junction unmatched. The chain's CDR3 is CASRVTGTSNIQYF. In DNA form, the CDR3 reads TGTGCCAGCAGGGTGACAGGGACCAGCAACATTCAGTACTTC.

The chain joins TRBV10-2 to TRBJ1-2; 7 bases line up with TRBD1. After removal of 2 bases from V and 2 bases from J, the junction contained 5 bases not matched to a gene. Germline V CDR1 and CDR2: WSHSY, SAAADI. This CDR3 has 15 amino acids. CDR3 in amino acids: CASSERGQPNYGYTF. The CDR3 DNA reads TGCGCCAGCAGTGAGAGGGGACAGCCGAACTATGGCTACACCTTC.

The V and J genes are TRBV5-4 and TRBJ2-3, with D uncertain. Germline CDR1 and CDR2: SGHNT and YYREEE (reference sequence). CDR3 size: 15 residues. The V gene lost 5 bases and the J gene lost 0 bases, with 13 bases spanning the gap. Written as DNA, the CDR3 is TGTGCCAGCAGTAACGTCGGAACTAGCACAGATACGCAGTATTTT. It is translated as CASSNVGTSTDTQYF.

The rearrangement links TRBV19 to TRBJ1-1; 9 bases are a match to TRBD1. Germline V gene sequence: CDR1 LNHDA, CDR2 SQIVND (reference sequence). With 4 bases clipped from V and 6 bases from J, the junction kept 15 bases outside the gene matches. CDR3 length equals 17 residues. The CDR3 loop is CASSKGIMTGGRSEAFF. The CDR3, as DNA: TGTGCCAGTAGTAAGGGTATAATGACAGGGGGTCGATCTGAAGCTTTCTTT.

The chain has TRBV6-2 or TRBV6-3 and TRBJ2-5, with D maybe TRBD2 (6 bases). The V end lost 6 bases, the J end lost 7 bases, and 12 bases lay between the germline ends. Germline V gives CDR1 MNHEY, CDR2 SVGEGT. There are 12 residues in the CDR3. CDR3 in amino acids: CASRGMGGTQYF. The CDR3 DNA follows: TGTGCCAGCAGGGGAATGGGGGGGACCCAGTACTTC.

This clonotype has only one observation. The V call is TRBV4-1, the J call TRBJ2-5, with TRBD1 as a possible D gene (6 bases). Germline V gene data show CDR1 as MGHRA and CDR2 as YSYEKL. The V end was cut by 4 bases, the J end by 1 base, with 10 bases between. The CDR3 is 14 residues long. CDR3 DNA sequence: TGCGCCAGCAGCCTACAGGGCCTCCAAGAGACCCAGTACTTC. It encodes CASSLQGLQETQYF.

The chain carries TRBV7-2 and TRBJ1-6; TRBD1 agrees at 7 bases. There are 15 residues in the CDR3. Looked up from germline, CDR1 is SGHTA and CDR2 is FQGNSA. Losses at the gene ends were 5 bases for V and 10 bases for J; bases not matched to a gene: 11. This CDR3 reads CASSGRQGPTSPLHF. CDR3 bases: TGTGCCAGCAGCGGGCGACAGGGTCCCACGTCACCCCTCCACTTT. Full variable domain (remainder filled in from reference TRBV7-2 and TRBJ1-6): GAGVSQSPSNKVTEKGKDVELRCDPISGHTALYWYRQSLGQGLEFLIYFQGNSAPDKSGLPSDRFSAERTGGSVSTLTIQRTQQEDSAVYLCASSGRQGPTSPLHFGNGTRLTVT.

V is TRBV27 and J is TRBJ2-3, with 11 positions matching TRBD2. CDR1 and CDR2 from the germline V gene are MNHEY and SMNVEV (reference sequence). The J segment lost 4 bases and the V segment lost 4 bases, leaving 1 base of the junction unmatched. This CDR3 is 14 amino acids long. CDR3 sequence: CASSSSGRPDTQYF. CDR3 nucleotides: TGTGCCAGCAGTTCTAGCGGGAGGCCAGATACGCAGTATTTT.

This rearrangement joins TRBV28 to TRBJ2-7; either TRBD1 or TRBD2 may fit D (5 bases each). CDR1 is MDHEN, CDR2 SYDVKM, per germline. The CDR3 totals 13 residues. Trimming pared 6 bases from V and 7 bases from J, leaving 16 bases between. CDR3 sequence: CASSDTGWGEQYF. The CDR3 bases are TGTGCCAGCAGCGATACGGGGTGGGGGGAGCAGTACTTC.

In this sample, this clonotype turned up many times. V is TRBV12-3 or TRBV12-4 and J is TRBJ1-5; D is unclear. Trimming pared 3 bases from V and 2 bases from J, leaving 17 bases between. CDR3 length: 17 residues. The CDR3 region is CASSFMYASGGNQPQHF. DNA for the CDR3: TGTGCCAGCAGTTTCATGTACGCCTCAGGAGGCAATCAGCCCCAGCATTTT.

The rearrangement joins TRBV18 to TRBJ2-5; the match to TRBD2 covers 10 bases. In germline, CDR1 is KGHSH, CDR2 LQKENI. The CDR3 loop spans 15 amino acids. Unmatched junction bases numbered 3, after V lost 4 bases and J lost 1 base. Here the CDR3 DNA reads TGTGCCAGCTCACTCTGGACTAGCGGCCAAGAGACCCAGTACTTC. Translated: CASSLWTSGQETQYF.